This T cell receptor (beta chain) is drawn from a study of T cells in Graves' hyperthyroidism and ophthalmopathy. This clonotype was seen many times. Its antigen remains unknown. Trimming left V 6 bases short and J 7 bases short, with 19 bases between. Germline assignment: CDR1 DFQATT and CDR2 SNEGSKA (reference sequence). The CDR3 has 14 amino acids. The investigators amplified TCR beta CDR3 regions from RNA transcripts. The study used the HTBI primer set for a first-round RT-PCR of the TCR CDR3. MiXCR was run by TCRdb on the multiplex PCR reads, yielding one entry per CDR3 protein. The table includes 530,000 or so distinct CDR3 sequences, approximately 17% detected once. Broader study findings: Most thyroid clonotypes expanded above 0.001 appeared in blood too. Ophthalmopathy was identified by the model a median about 6.8 months ahead of onset.

The chain joins TRBV20-1 to TRBJ1-5; D not resolved. The source is a woman under 30 with Graves' ophthalmopathy. What was sequenced was blood. The CDR3, as DNA: TGCAGTGCCCCAAAGGTAGACACCGACCAGCCCCAGCATTTT. This sequence encodes CSAPKVDTDQPQHF.